The present T cell receptor beta chain was sequenced within a study of blood T cell repertoires in COVID-19. Turning to the study itself: Specimens from acute and convalescent COVID-19 originated in the United States, Italy and Spain. In each case, the material was cDNA or gDNA derived from T cells, B-cell-depleted T cells, or PBMCs.

V lost 1 base to trimming and J lost 3 bases, with 19 bases between them. This CDR3 spans 18 amino acids. Germline V gives CDR1 SGHRS, CDR2 YFSETQ. This clone was recorded a few times. Original processing notes: Reference gene primers were amplified, and this amplification served to estimate nucleated cell counts. The repertoire was sequenced with immunoSEQ multiplex PCR; TCRdb's copy has only in-frame clones and lacks some. V and J calls and clone size are copied from that table; D and trimming were computed from the DNA. Of 200,000 to 300,000 clones listed, about nine tenths were seen once; the top ten hold over 7.5%.

The sample taken for sequencing was peripheral blood. V usage is TRBV5-1 and J usage is TRBJ2-2, with TRBD1 as a possible D gene (5 bases). This TCR was sampled from a man aged 35 to 55 who had recovered from COVID-19. The CDR3 nucleotides read TGCGCCAGCAGCTTGCCTAGATTTGAACAGGATTACACCGGGGAGCTGTTTTTT. Protein product: CASSLPRFEQDYTGELFF.